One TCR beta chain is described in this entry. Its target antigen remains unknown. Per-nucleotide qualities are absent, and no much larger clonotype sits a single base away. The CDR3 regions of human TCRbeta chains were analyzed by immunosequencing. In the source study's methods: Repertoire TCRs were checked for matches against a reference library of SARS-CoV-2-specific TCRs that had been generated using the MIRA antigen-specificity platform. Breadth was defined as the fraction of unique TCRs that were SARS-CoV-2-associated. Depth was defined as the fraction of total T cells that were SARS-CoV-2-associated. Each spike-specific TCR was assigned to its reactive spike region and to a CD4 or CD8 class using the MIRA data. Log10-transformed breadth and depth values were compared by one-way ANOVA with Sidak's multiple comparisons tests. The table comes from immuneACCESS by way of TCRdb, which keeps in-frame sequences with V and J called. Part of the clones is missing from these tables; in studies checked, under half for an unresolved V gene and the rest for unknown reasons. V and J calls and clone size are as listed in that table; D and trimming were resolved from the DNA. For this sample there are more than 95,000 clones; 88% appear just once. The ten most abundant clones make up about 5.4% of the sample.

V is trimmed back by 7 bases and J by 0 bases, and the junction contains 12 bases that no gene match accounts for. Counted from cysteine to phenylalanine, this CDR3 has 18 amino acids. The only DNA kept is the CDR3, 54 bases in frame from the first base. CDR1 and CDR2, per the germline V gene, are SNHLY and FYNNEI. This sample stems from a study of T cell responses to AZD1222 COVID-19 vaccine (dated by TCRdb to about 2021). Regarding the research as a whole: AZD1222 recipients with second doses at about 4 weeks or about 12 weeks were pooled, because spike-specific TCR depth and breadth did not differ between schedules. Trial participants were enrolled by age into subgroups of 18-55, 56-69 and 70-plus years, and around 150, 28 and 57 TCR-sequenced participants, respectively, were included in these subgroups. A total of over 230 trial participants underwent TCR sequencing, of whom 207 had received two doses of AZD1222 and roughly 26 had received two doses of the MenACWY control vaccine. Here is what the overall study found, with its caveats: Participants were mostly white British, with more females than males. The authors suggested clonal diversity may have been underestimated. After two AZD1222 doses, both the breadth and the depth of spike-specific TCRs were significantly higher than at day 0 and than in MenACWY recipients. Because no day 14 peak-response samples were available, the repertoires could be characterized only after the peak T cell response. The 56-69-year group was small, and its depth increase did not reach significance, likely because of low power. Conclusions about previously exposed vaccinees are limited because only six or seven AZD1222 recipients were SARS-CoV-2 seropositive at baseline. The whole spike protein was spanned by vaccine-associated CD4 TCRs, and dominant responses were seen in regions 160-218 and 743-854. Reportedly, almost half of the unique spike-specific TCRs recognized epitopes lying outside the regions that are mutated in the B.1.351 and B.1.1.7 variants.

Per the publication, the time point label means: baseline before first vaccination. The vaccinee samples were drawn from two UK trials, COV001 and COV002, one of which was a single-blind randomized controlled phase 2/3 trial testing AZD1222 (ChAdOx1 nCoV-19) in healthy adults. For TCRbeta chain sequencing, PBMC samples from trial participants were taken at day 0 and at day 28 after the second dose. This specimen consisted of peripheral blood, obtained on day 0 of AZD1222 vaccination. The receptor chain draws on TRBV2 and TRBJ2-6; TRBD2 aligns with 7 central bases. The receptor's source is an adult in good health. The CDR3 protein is CASKPPSGGGSGANVLTF. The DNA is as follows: TGTGCCAGCAAGCCTCCCTCGGGGGGTGGCTCTGGGGCCAACGTCCTGACTTTC.